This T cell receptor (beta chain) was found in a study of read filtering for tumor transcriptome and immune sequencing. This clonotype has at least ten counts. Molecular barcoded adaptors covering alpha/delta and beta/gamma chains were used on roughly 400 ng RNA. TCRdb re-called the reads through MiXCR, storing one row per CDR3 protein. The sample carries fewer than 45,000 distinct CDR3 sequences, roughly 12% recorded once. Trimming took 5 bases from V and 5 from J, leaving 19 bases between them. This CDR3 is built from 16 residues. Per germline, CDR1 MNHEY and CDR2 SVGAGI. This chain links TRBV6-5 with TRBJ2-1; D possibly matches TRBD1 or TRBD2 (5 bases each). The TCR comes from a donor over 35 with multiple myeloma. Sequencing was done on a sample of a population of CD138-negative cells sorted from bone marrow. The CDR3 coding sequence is TGTGCCAGCAGTAGGATTCAGGGCGCCGGGGACAATGAGCAGTTCTTC. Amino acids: CASSRIQGAGDNEQFF.